The sequence of this TCR beta chain was determined in a study of shared clonotypes between healthy human individuals. The run depth of the assay was deep. Generated by immunoSEQ multiplex PCR, the TCRdb table keeps only in-frame clones and is missing some. The sample yields some 1,900,000 clones, about 95% seen once. Naive CD8 cells lacked CD45RO, underwent positive selection for CCR7 and left out terminally differentiated effector memory CD45RA+ cells. Sample: naive CD8+ T cells sorted from blood. The sequence came from a man aged 18 to 29 in good health.

The CDR3 region is CASSYRDLNEQFF. As DNA, the CDR3 is TGTGCCAGCAGTTACAGGGATTTGAATGAGCAGTTCTTC. This chain links TRBV6-5 with TRBJ2-1; D not certain. Germline loops: CDR1 MNHEY, CDR2 SVGAGI. The CDR3 is 13 amino acids. V dropped 2 bases and J dropped 7 bases, with 9 bases sitting between them.